These 10 T cell receptor beta chains were sequenced from one sample in a study of blood T cell repertoires in COVID-19. Using immunoSEQ multiplex PCR, the repertoire was profiled, and TCRdb retains in-frame clones only, with some absent. The sample contains roughly 250,000 clones, around 81% of which appear only once. The sequencing sample was made of peripheral blood. These receptors were taken from a woman aged 60-75 years with active or convalescent COVID-19.

This chain uses TRBV27 with TRBJ2-7; TRBD2 matches at 15 bases. The germline CDR1 and CDR2 sequences are MNHEY and SMNVEV (reference sequence). This CDR3 region has 17 residues. Trimming cost V 5 bases and J 1 base; bases outside gene matches: 6. The CDR3 coding sequence is TGTGCCAGCAGTCCCACGGGACTAGCGGGAGGATCCTACGAGCAGTACTTC. As protein: CASSPTGLAGGSYEQYF.

V is TRBV19 and J is TRBJ2-2; 10 bases are shared with TRBD1. Germline V gene lookup returns CDR1 LNHDA and CDR2 SQIVND (reference sequence). V gave up 3 bases and J gave up 6 bases; unmatched junction bases: 7. CDR3 length: 16 amino acids. The CDR3 reads CASSIQGTGVAGELFF. The CDR3 DNA reads as TGTGCCAGTAGTATCCAAGGGACAGGGGTCGCCGGGGAGCTGTTTTTT.

The gene calls are TRBV7-2 and TRBJ2-3; 8 bases align to TRBD2. The germline CDR1 and CDR2 sequences are SGHTA and FQGNSA. This CDR3 region has 17 residues. The junction had 10 bases not matched to a gene; V was cut back by 5 bases and J by 0 bases. Here the CDR3 reads CASSLPPGGGSTDTQYF. As DNA, the CDR3 is TGTGCCAGCAGCCTCCCCCCCGGGGGGGGCAGCACAGATACGCAGTATTTT. The complete variable domain, with remaining parts taken from reference TRBV7-2 and TRBJ2-3, reads GAGVSQSPSNKVTEKGKDVELRCDPISGHTALYWYRQSLGQGLEFLIYFQGNSAPDKSGLPSDRFSAERTGGSVSTLTIQRTQQEDSAVYLCASSLPPGGGSTDTQYFGPGTRLTVL.

A few counts support this clone. This chain joins TRBV11-3 and TRBJ2-5, with D possibly TRBD2 on 5 matching bases. This CDR3 is 15 amino acids long. V lost 8 bases to trimming and J lost 5 bases, with 21 bases between them. In germline, CDR1 is SGHNT, CDR2 YENEEA. The CDR3 region is CASGLRGRSGETQYF. In DNA form, the CDR3 reads TGTGCCAGCGGGCTCAGAGGGAGAAGTGGGGAGACCCAGTACTTC. The whole variable domain, filled in from reference TRBV11-3 and TRBJ2-5, reads EAGVVQSPRYKIIEKKQPVAFWCNPISGHNTLYWYLQNLGQGPELLIRYENEEAVDDSQLPKDRFSAERLKGVDSTLKIQPAELGDSAVYLCASGLRGRSGETQYFGPGTRLLVL.

V is TRBV11-3 and J is TRBJ1-1; possibly TRBD1 for D (5 bases). The CDR3 extends over 17 amino acids. Trimming removed 3 bases at V and 2 bases at J, with 19 bases between. Germline lookup yields CDR1 SGHNT and CDR2 YENEEA. DNA of the CDR3: TGTGCCAGCAGCTTCGAGACTCAGGGCCCGTTAAACACTGAAGCTTTCTTT. Protein sequence: CASSFETQGPLNTEAFF.

The CDR3 DNA reads TGTGCCAGCAGAATCCAAGCGGGGGACTACAATGAGCAGTTCTTC. As protein: CASRIQAGDYNEQFF. The chain links TRBV2 to TRBJ2-1; TRBD2 matches at 8 bases. The V and J ends lost 6 bases and 3 bases, in that order; junction bases with no gene match: 7. This CDR3 is 15 amino acids long. The V gene's germline CDR1 is SNHLY and CDR2 FYNNEI.

The V and J genes are TRBV19 and TRBJ1-1, with D tentatively TRBD1 (5 bases). Per the germline V gene, CDR1 is LNHDA and CDR2 is SQIVND (reference sequence). The CDR3 sequence is 15 residues long. Trimming left V 7 bases short and J 0 bases short, with 15 bases between. The CDR3 bases are TGTGCCAGTATCAAGGGGCCCCAAATGAACACTGAAGCTTTCTTT. It translates to CASIKGPQMNTEAFF.

The V call is TRBV5-1, the J call TRBJ2-5; D unresolved. This CDR3 is 14 amino acids long. The V and J ends lost 1 base and 5 bases respectively, with 12 bases between them. Per germline, CDR1 SGHRS and CDR2 YFSETQ. CDR3 DNA sequence: TGCGCCAGCAGCTTGCGAGGCCCCGGGGAGACCCAGTACTTC. Protein sequence: CASSLRGPGETQYF.

The chain combines TRBV11-2 with TRBJ2-1; a weak D match, TRBD1 (5 bases). This CDR3 has 13 residues. The V end was cut by 2 bases, the J end by 15 bases, with 17 bases between. CDR1 is SGHAT, CDR2 FQNNGV, per germline. DNA for the CDR3: TGTGCCAGCAGCTTATCTCCATTAAAGGGGCTGTTCTTC. It codes for CASSLSPLKGLFF. Based on the CDR3 plus reference TRBV11-2 and TRBJ2-1, the full variable domain is EAGVAQSPRYKIIEKRQSVAFWCNPISGHATLYWYQQILGQGPKLLIQFQNNGVVDDSQLPKDRFSAERLKGVDSTLKIQPAKLEDSAVYLCASSLSPLKGLFFGPGTRLTVL.

The gene calls are TRBV7-9 and TRBJ1-1, with D possibly TRBD1 on 5 matching bases. Trimming cost V 5 bases and J 1 base, with 17 bases left between them. Germline lookup yields CDR1 SEHNR and CDR2 FQNEAQ (reference sequence). This CDR3 is built from 16 residues. In DNA, the CDR3 is TGTGCCAGCAGCCCCCGTGGGGCAGGGCCGAACACTGAAGCTTTCTTT. As protein: CASSPRGAGPNTEAFF. Full variable domain (missing parts from reference TRBV7-9 and TRBJ1-1): DTGVSQNPRHKITKRGQNVTFRCDPISEHNRLYWYRQTLGQGPEFLTYFQNEAQLEKSRLLSDRFSAERPKGSFSTLEIQRTEQGDSAMYLCASSPRGAGPNTEAFFGQGTRLTVV.